This entry describes one T cell receptor (beta chain). Produced via immunoSEQ multiplex PCR; TCRdb's table is partial and in-frame only. The data show roughly 7,500 clones, with roughly 85% seen just once and roughly 2.7% held by the top ten. Relapses following autologous stem cell transplantation were seen in all patients, with brentuximab vedotin exposure varying. Starting with thawed PBMCs, CD4+ T cells were purified by magnetic negative selection. This sample was taken from a study of PD-1 blockade in classical Hodgkin lymphoma. The CDR3 loop spans 13 amino acids. V was clipped by 4 bases and J by 7 bases, with 11 bases between them. Germline V lookup: CDR1 MDHEN, CDR2 SYDVKM.

This chain joins TRBV28 and TRBJ2-1; D is unresolved. The starting material was CD4+ T cells from blood, obtained at baseline. The origin of this receptor is a human donor with classical Hodgkin lymphoma. CDR3: CASSSNSRNEQFF. The CDR3 DNA is TGTGCCAGCAGTTCGAACAGCCGGAATGAGCAGTTCTTC. The full variable domain, in which reference TRBV28 and TRBJ2-1 provide the parts outside the CDR3, is DVKVTQSSRYLVKRTGEKVFLECVQDMDHENMFWYRQDPGLGLRLIYFSYDVKMKEKGDIPEGYSVSREKKERFSLILESASTNQTSMYLCASSSNSRNEQFFGPGTRLTVL.